This T cell receptor beta chain came from a study of shared clonotypes between healthy human individuals. Turning to the study itself: CD4 naive and memory got three plates each, CD8 naive two, CD8 memory one.

The CDR3 totals 13 residues. Trimming stripped 0 bases from V and 6 bases from J, with 9 bases between. CDR1 MNHNY and CDR2 SVGAGI come from the germline V gene (reference sequence). Assay used: immunoSEQ multiplex PCR; TCRdb lists only in-frame clones, some missing. The sample consists of about 580,000 clones, roughly 98% of them appearing once. Terminally differentiated effector memory CD45RA+ cells were excluded by CCR7 positive selection of CD45RO-negative cells. Sequencing was carried out using naive CD8+ T cells sorted from blood. This rearrangement joins TRBV6-6 to TRBJ2-7; no firm D call. The TCR comes from a man aged 25 to 40 in good health. This CDR3 is CASSYSFRSEQYF. The DNA of the CDR3 is TGTGCCAGCAGTTACTCGTTTAGATCCGAGCAGTACTTC.